Shown below are 17 T cell receptor beta chains from a single sample sequenced in a study of OX40 agonist ivuxolimab in advanced cancers. Sequencing used immunoSEQ multiplex PCR; TCRdb keeps in-frame clones, though not all of them. The table lists approximately 66,000 clones, approximately 86% of them singletons. The source material was CD4+ or CD8+ T cells sorted from blood, sampled in a trial of the OX40 agonist ivuxolimab. The receptors originated from an adult with an advanced solid tumor such as melanoma, head and neck, liver or kidney cancer.

The chain combines TRBV4-3 with TRBJ1-1; D perhaps matches TRBD1 (6 bases). V dropped 1 base and J dropped 6 bases, with 18 bases sitting between them. Germline values: CDR1 LGHNA, CDR2 YSLEER. The CDR3 sequence is 16 residues long. The CDR3 here is CASSQAALGGHAEAFF. CDR3 bases: TGCGCCAGCAGCCAAGCTGCTCTGGGGGGGCACGCTGAAGCTTTCTTT.

This clone was observed once. The rearrangement joins TRBV18 to TRBJ1-1; tentatively, D is TRBD1 (5 bases). The ends were cut back, 1 base at V and 3 bases at J, with 18 bases in the middle. Germline V CDR1 and CDR2: KGHSH, LQKENI. The CDR3 has 17 residues. The CDR3 spells CASSPRPTGGGDTEAFF. The CDR3 bases are TGTGCCAGCTCACCACGACCTACCGGGGGTGGGGACACTGAAGCTTTCTTT.

The chain links TRBV30 to TRBJ1-6; D not certain. CDR1 and CDR2 (germline): GTSNPN, SVGIG (reference sequence). V lost 4 bases and J 3 bases, leaving 13 bases between the germline ends. The CDR3 contains 15 residues. The CDR3 nucleotides are TGTGCCTGGACCTTCCAAGGGTACTATAATTCACCCCTCCACTTT. The encoded protein is CAWTFQGYYNSPLHF.

The chain has TRBV6-5 and TRBJ1-2, with TRBD1 as a possible D gene (6 bases). Germline CDR1 is MNHEY and CDR2 is SVGAGI. CDR3 length: 14 residues. Trimming left V 6 bases short and J 7 bases short, with 18 bases between. This CDR3 is CASRSTGYGGGYTF. CDR3 in DNA: TGTGCCAGCAGGTCAACAGGGTATGGGGGTGGCTACACCTTC.

The V call is TRBV2, the J call TRBJ2-6; D is ambiguous. Germline loops: CDR1 SNHLY, CDR2 FYNNEI. This CDR3 has 14 residues. Trimming took off 2 bases at V and 4 bases at J, with 6 bases between the two ends. The CDR3 DNA reads TGTGCCAGCAGTGAAATCAGGGGGGCCAACGTCCTGACTTTC. It translates to CASSEIRGANVLTF.

This clone was detected only a few times. This rearrangement joins TRBV6-5 to TRBJ2-7; D is unclear. V was cut by 4 bases and J by 3 bases, with 10 bases left in between. The CDR3 loop spans 13 amino acids. Germline lookup yields CDR1 MNHEY and CDR2 SVGAGI. CDR3 sequence reads: CASSSWLGYEQYF. In nucleotides, the CDR3 is TGTGCCAGCAGTTCCTGGCTTGGCTACGAGCAGTACTTC.

The chain combines TRBV14 with TRBJ2-3; D is undetermined. Germline V gives CDR1 SGHDN, CDR2 FVKESK. Trimming left V 3 bases short and J 6 bases short, with 4 bases between. This CDR3 is 11 amino acids long. In nucleotides, the CDR3 is TGTGCCAGCAGCCACTCGGATACGCAGTATTTT. Amino acids: CASSHSDTQYF.

V and J are TRBV7-9 and TRBJ2-3; D might be TRBD1 or TRBD2, each matching 5 bases. V was shortened by 4 bases and J by 2 bases, with 16 bases between the two germline ends. This CDR3 is 16 amino acids long. CDR1 and CDR2 (germline): SEHNR, FQNEAQ (reference sequence). The CDR3 DNA is TGTGCCAGCAGCTCGGCTGGGGGACGGCCCACAGATACGCAGTATTTT. Amino acid sequence: CASSSAGGRPTDTQYF.

The chain has TRBV6-5 and TRBJ2-1; 7 nucleotides line up with TRBD1. V gave up 3 bases and J gave up 7 bases; unmatched junction bases: 6. The length of the CDR3 is 14 residues. CDR1 MNHEY and CDR2 SVGAGI come from the germline V gene. CDR3: CASSYTGESNEQFF. The CDR3 DNA follows: TGTGCCAGCAGTTATACAGGGGAATCTAATGAGCAGTTCTTC.

The rearrangement uses TRBV16 and TRBJ1-3; D unresolved. V lost 0 bases to trimming and J lost 1 base, with 7 bases between them. The germline gives CDR1 KGHSY, CDR2 FQNENV. The CDR3 covers 15 residues. The CDR3 loop reads CASSQSPDSGNTIYF. The CDR3 DNA sequence: TGTGCCAGCAGCCAATCGCCAGATTCTGGAAACACCATATATTTT.

This chain links TRBV5-4 with TRBJ2-7; perhaps TRBD1 as D (5 bases). Germline values: CDR1 SGHNT, CDR2 YYREEE (reference sequence). CDR3 size: 13 residues. With 0 bases removed from V and 1 base from J, the gap between germline ends came to 5 bases. The CDR3 here is CASSLAGSYEQYF. The CDR3 DNA reads TGTGCCAGCAGCTTGGCAGGGTCCTACGAGCAGTACTTC.

The chain combines TRBV6-1 with TRBJ2-7; 9 positions agree with TRBD2. The CDR3 consists of 15 residues. CDR1 MNHNS and CDR2 SASEGT come from the germline V gene. With 8 bases clipped from V and 4 bases from J, the junction kept 12 bases outside the gene matches. CDR3 coding DNA: TGTGCCAGCGGCAGGACTAGCGAGAGCCGATACGAGCAGTACTTC. Translation gives CASGRTSESRYEQYF.

J is TRBJ1-3 and V is TRBV19; D perhaps matches TRBD1 (6 bases). In germline, CDR1 is LNHDA, CDR2 SQIVND (reference sequence). The CDR3 runs to 16 residues. V lost 4 bases and J 0 bases, leaving 13 bases between the germline ends. CDR3 sequence: CASSNPGQSSGNTIYF. Here the CDR3 DNA reads TGTGCCAGTAGTAACCCCGGACAGAGCTCTGGAAACACCATATATTTT.

The rearrangement links TRBV7-8 to TRBJ2-1; 8 nucleotides line up with TRBD2. V shed 5 bases and J 8 bases; nucleotides not matched to a gene: 11. The CDR3 is made up of 15 amino acids. Germline loops: CDR1 SGHVS, CDR2 FQNEAQ. As DNA, the CDR3 is TGTGCCAGCAGCCCACAACCGGGACTAGGGGATGAGCAGTTCTTC. Translating gives CASSPQPGLGDEQFF.

The gene calls are TRBV5-6 and TRBJ2-5; TRBD1 matches at 10 bases. The J call is in doubt because the DNA end fits TRBJ2-7 better. The CDR3 loop spans 16 amino acids. CDR1 is SGHDT and CDR2 is YYEEEE in the germline V gene. CDR3 amino acids: CASSFRGQGVPYEQYF. CDR3 in DNA: TGTGCCAGCAGCTTCCGTGGACAGGGGGTACCCTACGAGCAGTACTTC.

In this sample, this clone turned up once. The chain carries TRBV7-9 and TRBJ2-3; D remains unclear. Germline V gives CDR1 SEHNR, CDR2 FQNEAQ (reference sequence). CDR3 length: 12 amino acids. V lost 5 bases to trimming and J lost 0 bases, with 3 bases between them. The CDR3 loop reads CASSRSTDTQYF. As DNA, the CDR3 is TGTGCCAGCAGCCGTAGCACAGATACGCAGTATTTT.

The chain carries TRBV11-2 and TRBJ2-7, with TRBD2 matching 9 bases. This CDR3 region has 15 residues. The junction had 7 bases not matched to a gene; V was cut back by 5 bases and J by 2 bases. Germline V gene lookup returns CDR1 SGHAT and CDR2 FQNNGV. CDR3 DNA sequence: TGTGCCAGCAGCAACGGACTAGCGCTTGCCTACGAGCAGTACTTC. It translates to CASSNGLALAYEQYF. The variable domain in full, with the rest retrieved from reference TRBV11-2 and TRBJ2-7, is EAGVAQSPRYKIIEKRQSVAFWCNPISGHATLYWYQQILGQGPKLLIQFQNNGVVDDSQLPKDRFSAERLKGVDSTLKIQPAKLEDSAVYLCASSNGLALAYEQYFGPGTRLTVT.